Detailed here is one T cell receptor beta chain. The antigen it recognizes is unknown. No much larger clone exists at a distance of one base, and base qualities are not known. These data belong to a study of a mutant IDH1 vaccine in newly diagnosed glioma (dated by TCRdb to 2020 to 2022). Regarding the research as a whole: Vaccination was initiated 4-6 weeks after radiotherapy alone, or concurrently with temozolomide cycles in the chemotherapy-containing groups. The week-35 safety follow-up took place at visit V12, and the week-47 end of study took place at visit V13. Longitudinal TCRB deep sequencing was performed for some 25 treated patients wherever samples were available for exploratory analyses. Before enrollment, most patients had been given radiochemotherapy with temozolomide as standard therapy, while the rest had received either radiotherapy alone or temozolomide alone. Peripheral blood was drawn at six visits: V03 (baseline), V05, V07, V10, V12 and V13. Of the roughly 32 treated patients, 62.5% were male and around 38% were female, and a mean age of approximately 40 years was recorded. Broad study findings and their caveats: Changes in the top peripheral T cell clonotypes picked up by TCRB sequencing did not appear to be linked to pseudoprogression. Availability determined which PBMC samples were chosen for TCRB deep sequencing. The authors stated that sample limitations prevented analyses of patient blood samples from being reproduced. Immune responses induced by the vaccine were seen in around 94% of patients across multiple MHC alleles.

Relative to germline, V is 1 base shorter and J is 1 base shorter, with 10 bases between their ends. The CDR3, cysteine through phenylalanine, is 15 amino acids long. Only the CDR3 part of the read is kept: 45 bases, read in frame from the first base. CDR1 and CDR2 were assigned from the germline V gene as MGHRA and YSYEKL. Libraries were prepared through the immunoSEQ multiplex PCR assay. Rearranged TCR beta chain sequences were amplified with the hsTCRB Kit following the manufacturer's protocol. TCRB libraries were sequenced on an Illumina MiSeq. The source study handled its data this way. The proprietary platform of the kit vendor was used for demultiplexing, trimming and gene mapping. TCRdb's version of the immuneACCESS table is confined to in-frame rearrangements and falls short of the full clone set. An unresolved V gene accounts for under half of the shortfall where checked; the remainder is of unknown origin. From that table come the V and J calls and clone size; the DNA was used to work out D and trimming. The sample table contains tens of thousands of clones; only one count was recorded for about 80% of them. The top ten clones comprise over 15% of the sample.

The time point label on this specimen signifies: week 47, end of study. Each vaccine dose, consisting of 300 ug of a 20-mer mutant IDH1 peptide in Montanide, was administered subcutaneously with topical imiquimod. Patients were given eight vaccinations, in weeks 1, 3, 5, 7, 11, 15, 19 and 23, which matched visits V03 through V10. The donors had newly diagnosed IDH1-mutant astrocytomas of WHO grade 3 or 4 that showed loss of nuclear ATRX. The samples were drawn from NOA16, a multicentre, single-arm, open-label phase I trial in Germany that tested a mutant IDH1 peptide vaccine in humans for the first time. The DNeasy Blood and Tissue Kit was used to extract genomic DNA from EDTA blood for TCRB sequencing.

This receptor was identified in a man younger than 35 with glioma. Some clones in this sample may be carry-over from other donors' samples. This material consisted of PBMCs, taken from a glioma patient whose treatment included an IDH1 peptide vaccine. This chain joins TRBV4-1 to TRBJ1-2; the D segment could be TRBD1, given 5 matching bases. The nucleotide sequence reads as follows: TGCGCCAGCAGCCAAGTGCAGGGCCTTAACTATGGCTACACCTTC. Its protein is CASSQVQGLNYGYTF.